This TCR beta chain stems from a study of OX40 agonist ivuxolimab in advanced cancers. Background on the study: A diagnosis of hepatocellular carcinoma, melanoma, renal cell or head and neck cancer was present in dose-escalation patients.

The table came from immunoSEQ multiplex PCR; TCRdb's copy has only in-frame clones and leaves some out. The data show 75,000 to 100,000 clones, about nine tenths seen once. The germline gives CDR1 MNHNS, CDR2 SASEGT. Deletions cut 2 bases from V and 2 bases from J, with 7 bases between. The CDR3 is 13 residues long. Notes on the study in general: There were, on average, more expanded clones in CD8+ T cells than in CD4+.

With respect to this clone: Its antigen is still unknown.

The sequences come from CD4+ or CD8+ T cells sorted from blood, collected in a trial of the OX40 agonist ivuxolimab. The gene calls are TRBV6-1 and TRBJ2-7; D not certain. This receptor was obtained from an adult with an advanced solid tumor such as melanoma, head and neck, liver or kidney cancer. CDR3: CASSENKPYEQYF. For the CDR3, the DNA is TGTGCCAGCAGTGAAAACAAGCCCTACGAGCAGTACTTC.